The clone carrying this T cell receptor beta chain has more than one count but fewer than ten. Its specificity is unknown. Researchers built TCR beta libraries using quantitative 5'-RACE with molecular barcodes. A single record per CDR3 protein comes from TCRdb applying MiXCR to the 5' RACE reads. There are some 140,000 distinct CDR3 sequences in the sample; approximately 17% occur only once, and 30% to 35% lies in the top ten. Germline CDR1 and CDR2: MNHNS and SASEGT. V was clipped by 10 bases and J by 0 bases, with 9 bases between them. The CDR3 runs to 13 residues. This entry belongs to a study of CD8 T cells in ankylosing spondylitis. Study results and limitations: A CD8+ phenotype characterized the disease-linked clones, which were relatively rare in peripheral blood. Reported data indicate significant enrichment of disease-linked clones within matched ankylosing spondylitis synovial fluid. Seven to nine highly homologous variants made up a TCR beta motif, and this motif appeared characteristic of ankylosing spondylitis blood.

The sequence derives from a male donor with ankylosing spondylitis. The sample comprised blood, either unsorted or a sorted T cell fraction (not recorded which). The chain links TRBV6-1 to TRBJ2-2; D not resolved. CDR3 loop: CATRFPNTGELFF. In DNA, the CDR3 is TGTGCCACCCGGTTCCCGAACACCGGGGAGCTGTTTTTT.